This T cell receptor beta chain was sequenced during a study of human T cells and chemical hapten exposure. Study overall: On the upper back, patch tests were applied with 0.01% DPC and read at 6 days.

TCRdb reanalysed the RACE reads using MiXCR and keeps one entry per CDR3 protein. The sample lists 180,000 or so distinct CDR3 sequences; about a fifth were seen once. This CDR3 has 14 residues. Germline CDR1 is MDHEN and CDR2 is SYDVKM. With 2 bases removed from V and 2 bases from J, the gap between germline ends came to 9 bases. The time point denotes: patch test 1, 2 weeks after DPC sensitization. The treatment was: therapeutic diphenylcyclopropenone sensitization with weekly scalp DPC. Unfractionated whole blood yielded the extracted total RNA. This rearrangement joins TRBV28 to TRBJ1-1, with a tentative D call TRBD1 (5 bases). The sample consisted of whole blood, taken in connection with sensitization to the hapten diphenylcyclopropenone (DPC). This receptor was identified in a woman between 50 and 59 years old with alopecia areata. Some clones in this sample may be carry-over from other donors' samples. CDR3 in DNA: TGTGCCAGCAGTTTACCGACAGCCAACACTGAAGCTTTCTTT. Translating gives CASSLPTANTEAFF.